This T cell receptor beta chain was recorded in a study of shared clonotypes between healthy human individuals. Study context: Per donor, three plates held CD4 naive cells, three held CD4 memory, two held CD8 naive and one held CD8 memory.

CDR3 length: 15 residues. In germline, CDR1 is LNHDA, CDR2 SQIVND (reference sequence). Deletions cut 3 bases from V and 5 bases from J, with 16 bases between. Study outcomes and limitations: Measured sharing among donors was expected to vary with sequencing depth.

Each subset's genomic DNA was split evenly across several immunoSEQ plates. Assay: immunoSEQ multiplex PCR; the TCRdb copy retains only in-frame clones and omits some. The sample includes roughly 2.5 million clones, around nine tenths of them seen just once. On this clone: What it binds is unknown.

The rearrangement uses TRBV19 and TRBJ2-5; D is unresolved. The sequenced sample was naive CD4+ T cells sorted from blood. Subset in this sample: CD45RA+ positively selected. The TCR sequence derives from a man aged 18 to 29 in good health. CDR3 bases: TGTGCCAGTAGTATGGGTGGGAAATCCCTGGAGACCCAGTACTTC. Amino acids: CASSMGGKSLETQYF.